This T cell receptor beta chain is from a study of blood T cell repertoires in COVID-19. Study as a whole: COVID-19 samples collected from the United States, Italy and Spain covered acute and convalescent phases. Sources were T cells, B-cell-depleted T cells, or PBMCs; the material itself was cDNA or gDNA.

In the authors' workflow: Reference gene primer amplification gave nucleated cell count estimates. Using immunoSEQ multiplex PCR, the repertoire was profiled, and TCRdb retains in-frame clones only, with some absent. V and J calls and clone size are those listed in that table; D and trimming were worked out from the DNA. The sample carries some 220,000 clones, around 84% recorded once. Sequencing was carried out using peripheral blood. The clonotype originates from a man between 45 and 60 years old with active or convalescent COVID-19.

CDR3 in DNA: TGCAGCGGGAATGAAAGCAGGGGTTGCGGGTGCTACGAGCAGTACGTC. It encodes CSGNESRGCGCYEQYV. The rearrangement uses TRBV29-1 and TRBJ2-7, with D possibly TRBD1 on 6 matching bases. The V end lost 7 bases, the J end lost 3 bases, and 25 bases lay between the germline ends. Germline assignment: CDR1 SQVTM and CDR2 ANQGSEA. This CDR3 has 16 amino acids.